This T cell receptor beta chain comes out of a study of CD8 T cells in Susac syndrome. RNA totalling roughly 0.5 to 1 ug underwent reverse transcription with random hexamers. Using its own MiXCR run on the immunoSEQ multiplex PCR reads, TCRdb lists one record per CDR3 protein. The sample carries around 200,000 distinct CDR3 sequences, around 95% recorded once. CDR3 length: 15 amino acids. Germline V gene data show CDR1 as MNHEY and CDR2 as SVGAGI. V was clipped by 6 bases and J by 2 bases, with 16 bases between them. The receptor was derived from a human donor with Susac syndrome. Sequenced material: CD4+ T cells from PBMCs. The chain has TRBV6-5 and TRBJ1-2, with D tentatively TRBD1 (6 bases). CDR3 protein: CASRGRGGSNYGYTF. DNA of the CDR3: TGTGCCAGCAGGGGCCGGGGGGGCTCAAACTATGGCTACACCTTC.